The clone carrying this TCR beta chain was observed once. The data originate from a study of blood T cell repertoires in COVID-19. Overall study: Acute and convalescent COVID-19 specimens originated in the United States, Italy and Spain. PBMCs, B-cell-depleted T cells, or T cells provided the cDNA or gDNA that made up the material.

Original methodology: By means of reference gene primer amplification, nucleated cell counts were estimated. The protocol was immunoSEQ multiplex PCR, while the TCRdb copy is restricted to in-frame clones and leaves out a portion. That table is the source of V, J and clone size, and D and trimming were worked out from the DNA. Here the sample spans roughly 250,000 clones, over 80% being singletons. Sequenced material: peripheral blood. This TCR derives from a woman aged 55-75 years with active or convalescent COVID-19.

Here the CDR3 reads CASGLQGTNYGYTF. In DNA form, the CDR3 reads TGTGCTAGTGGTTTGCAGGGTACTAACTATGGCTACACCTTC. V gene TRBV12-5 combines with J gene TRBJ1-2; D possibly corresponds to TRBD1 (5 bases). Germline V CDR1 and CDR2: LGHNT, FRNRAP. Trimming removed 2 bases from V and 0 bases from J, with 7 bases in between. The CDR3 sequence is 14 residues long.